This TCR beta chain was sequenced for a study of OX40 agonist ivuxolimab in advanced cancers. As for the study in general: It was ivuxolimab, an agonistic anti-OX40 (CD134) antibody, that patients were treated with. The study reported partial responses in three patients: one hepatocellular carcinoma, two cutaneous melanoma.

For this clone: Its antigen is not known.

The V gene's germline CDR1 is MDHEN and CDR2 SYDVKM. CDR3 length: 14 amino acids. V lost 3 bases and J lost 3, with 12 bases in between. Whole-study findings and limits: Expanded peripheral T cells had an undetermined antigen specificity.

Generated by immunoSEQ multiplex PCR, the TCRdb table keeps only in-frame clones and is missing some. The sample has 15,000 to 20,000 clones, 74% seen once. The rearrangement uses TRBV28 and TRBJ2-7, with a tentative D call TRBD2 (6 bases). The source was CD4+ or CD8+ T cells sorted from blood, collected in a trial of the OX40 agonist ivuxolimab. The sequence was obtained from an adult with an advanced solid tumor such as melanoma, head and neck, liver or kidney cancer. DNA for the CDR3: TGTGCCAGCAGTTTCGGGGGAACCGGCTACGAGCAGTACTTC. Its translation: CASSFGGTGYEQYF.